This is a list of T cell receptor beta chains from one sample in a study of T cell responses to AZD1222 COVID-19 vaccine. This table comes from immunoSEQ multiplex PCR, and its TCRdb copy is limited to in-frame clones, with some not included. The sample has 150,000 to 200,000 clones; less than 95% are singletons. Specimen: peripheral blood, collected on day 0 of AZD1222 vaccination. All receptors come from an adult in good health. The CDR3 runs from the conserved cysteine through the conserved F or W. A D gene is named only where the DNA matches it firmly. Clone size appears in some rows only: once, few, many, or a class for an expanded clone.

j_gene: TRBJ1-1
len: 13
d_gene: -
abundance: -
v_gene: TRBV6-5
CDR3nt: TGTGCCACCTCCTCCTGGAGAGGCACTGAAGCTTTCTTT
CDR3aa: CATSSWRGTEAFF

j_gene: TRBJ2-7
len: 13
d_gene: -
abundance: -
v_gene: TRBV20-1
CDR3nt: TGCAGTGCTAGTCTAGGGCGGCAGGACGAGCAGTACTTC
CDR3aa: CSASLGRQDEQYF

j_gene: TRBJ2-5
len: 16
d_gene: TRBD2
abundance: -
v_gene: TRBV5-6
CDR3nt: TGTGCCAGCAGCTTGACGGGGGGGCCGGGGAAGGAGACCCAGTACTTC
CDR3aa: CASSLTGGPGKETQYF

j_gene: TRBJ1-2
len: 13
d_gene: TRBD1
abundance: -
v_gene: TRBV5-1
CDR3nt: TGCGCCAGCAGGTCGGAGACAGGGTATGGCTACACCTTC
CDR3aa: CASRSETGYGYTF

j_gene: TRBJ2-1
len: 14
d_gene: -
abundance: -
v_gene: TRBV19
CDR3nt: TGTGCCAGCCAGTGGGGGAGCTCCTACAATGAGCAGTTCTTC
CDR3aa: CASQWGSSYNEQFF

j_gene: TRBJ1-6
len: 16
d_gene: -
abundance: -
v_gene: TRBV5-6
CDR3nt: TGTGCCAGCAGCCAAAACGGACAGACCATTGATTCACCCCTCCACTTT
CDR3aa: CASSQNGQTIDSPLHF

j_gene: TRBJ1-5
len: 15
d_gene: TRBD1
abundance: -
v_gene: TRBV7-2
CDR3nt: TGTGCCAGCAGCGGACAGGGCGGGTACAATCAGCCCCAGCATTTT
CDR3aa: CASSGQGGYNQPQHF

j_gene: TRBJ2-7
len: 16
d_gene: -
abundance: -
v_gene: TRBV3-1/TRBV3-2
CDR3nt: TGTGCCAGCAGCCACCGCAACGGGGAAACCCCCTACGAGCAGTACTTC
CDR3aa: CASSHRNGETPYEQYF

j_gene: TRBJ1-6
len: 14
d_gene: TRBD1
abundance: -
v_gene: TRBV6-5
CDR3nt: TGTGCCAGCAGCCCCGGACAGGGATACTCACCCCTCCACTTT
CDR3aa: CASSPGQGYSPLHF

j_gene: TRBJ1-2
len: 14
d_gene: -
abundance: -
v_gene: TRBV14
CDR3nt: TGTGCCAGCAGCCAAGAAGGGCGGCCCTATGGCTACACCTTC
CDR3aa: CASSQEGRPYGYTF

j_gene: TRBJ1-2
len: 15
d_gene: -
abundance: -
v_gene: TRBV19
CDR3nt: TGTGCCAGTAGTCCGGGACCAGGGTTTAACTATGGCTACACCTTC
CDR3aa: CASSPGPGFNYGYTF

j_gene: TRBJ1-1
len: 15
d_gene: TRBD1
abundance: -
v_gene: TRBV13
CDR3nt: TGTGCCAGCAGCCAGCATGGGACAGGGTTCACTGAAGCTTTCTTT
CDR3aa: CASSQHGTGFTEAFF

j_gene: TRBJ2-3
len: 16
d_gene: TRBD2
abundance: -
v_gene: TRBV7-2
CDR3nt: TGTGCCAGCAGCGTGGGACTAGCGGCCAGCACAGATACGCAGTATTTT
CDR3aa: CASSVGLAASTDTQYF

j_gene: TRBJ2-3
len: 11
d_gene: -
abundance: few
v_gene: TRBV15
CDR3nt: TGTGCCACCAGCAGAGTGGATACGCAGTATTTT
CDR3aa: CATSRVDTQYF

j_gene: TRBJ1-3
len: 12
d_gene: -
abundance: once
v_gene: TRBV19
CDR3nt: TGTGCCAGTAGTATCGGGGCGGACACCATATATTTT
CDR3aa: CASSIGADTIYF

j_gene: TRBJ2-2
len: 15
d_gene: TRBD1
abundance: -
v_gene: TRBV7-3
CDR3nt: TGTGCCAGCAGCCCGGACAGGGACAACACCGGGGAGCTGTTTTTT
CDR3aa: CASSPDRDNTGELFF

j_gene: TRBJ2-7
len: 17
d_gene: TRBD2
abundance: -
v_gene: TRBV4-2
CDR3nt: TGTGCCAGCAGCCCGGGGCCAACTAGCGGGGGGGCCTACGAGCAGTACTTC
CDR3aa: CASSPGPTSGGAYEQYF

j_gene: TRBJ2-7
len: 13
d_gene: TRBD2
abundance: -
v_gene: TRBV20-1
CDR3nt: TGCAGTGCTAGTCGGGGGGGACCCTACGAGCAGTACTTC
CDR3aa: CSASRGGPYEQYF

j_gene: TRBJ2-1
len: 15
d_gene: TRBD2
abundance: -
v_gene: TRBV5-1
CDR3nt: TGCGCCAGCAGCTCCGTTAGCGGGGGGGACAATGAGCAGTTCTTC
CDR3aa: CASSSVSGGDNEQFF

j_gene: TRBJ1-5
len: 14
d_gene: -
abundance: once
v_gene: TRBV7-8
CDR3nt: TGTGCCAGCACCAGCGAATATAGCAATCAGCCCCAGCATTTT
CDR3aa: CASTSEYSNQPQHF

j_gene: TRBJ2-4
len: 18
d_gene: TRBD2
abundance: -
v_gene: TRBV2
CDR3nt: TGTGCCAGCAGTGAAGCAGGGCTAGCGGGGGGAGCCAAAAACATTCAGTACTTC
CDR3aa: CASSEAGLAGGAKNIQYF

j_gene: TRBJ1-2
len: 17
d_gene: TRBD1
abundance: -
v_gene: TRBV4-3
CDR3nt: TGCGCCAGCAGCCAAGATCTTAAGGACAGGGTGGTAAATGGCTACACCTTC
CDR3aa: CASSQDLKDRVVNGYTF

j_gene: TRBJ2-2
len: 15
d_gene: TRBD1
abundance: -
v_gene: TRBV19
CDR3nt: TGTGCCAGTAGGGACAGGGGGCTGAACACCGGGGAGCTGTTTTTT
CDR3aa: CASRDRGLNTGELFF

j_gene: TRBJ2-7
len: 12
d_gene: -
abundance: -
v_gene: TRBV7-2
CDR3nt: TGTGCCAGCACCTCAGCCGCTTACGAGCAGTACTTC
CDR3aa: CASTSAAYEQYF

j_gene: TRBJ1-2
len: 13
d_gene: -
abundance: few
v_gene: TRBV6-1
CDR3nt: TGTGCCAGCAGTGAAGCGATGGGAGATGGCTACACCTTC
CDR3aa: CASSEAMGDGYTF

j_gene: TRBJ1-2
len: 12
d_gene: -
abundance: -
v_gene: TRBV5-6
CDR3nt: TGTGCCAGCAGCTTGGGGCGGGAGGGCTACACCTTC
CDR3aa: CASSLGREGYTF

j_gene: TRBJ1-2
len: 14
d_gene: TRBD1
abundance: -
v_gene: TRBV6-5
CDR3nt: TGTGCCAGCAGTCAACTTCAGGGGGCTGGGGGCTACACCTTC
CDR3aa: CASSQLQGAGGYTF

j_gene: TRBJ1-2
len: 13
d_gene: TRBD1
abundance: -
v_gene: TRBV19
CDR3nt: TGTGCCAGTAGTGTGACAGGGGGTGGAGGCTACACCTTC
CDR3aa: CASSVTGGGGYTF

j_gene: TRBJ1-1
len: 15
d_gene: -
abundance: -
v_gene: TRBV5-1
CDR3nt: TGCGCCAGCCACAGCTCGTCCGGGGTGAACACTGAAGCTTTCTTT
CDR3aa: CASHSSSGVNTEAFF

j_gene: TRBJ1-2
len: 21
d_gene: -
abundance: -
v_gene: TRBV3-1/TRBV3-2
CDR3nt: TGTGCCAGCAGCCAAGAGTGGATGGGGGGCGCAAATAGTGTCGGTAACTATGGCTACACCTTC
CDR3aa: CASSQEWMGGANSVGNYGYTF

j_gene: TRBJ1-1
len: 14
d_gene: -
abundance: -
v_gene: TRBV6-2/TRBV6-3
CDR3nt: TGTGCCAGCAGTTTCAAGGCGTCGGTCACTGAAGCTTTCTTT
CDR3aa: CASSFKASVTEAFF

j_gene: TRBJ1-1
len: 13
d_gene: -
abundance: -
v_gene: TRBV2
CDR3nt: TGTGCCAGCATCTGGGCAGTCGACACTGAAGCTTTCTTT
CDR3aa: CASIWAVDTEAFF

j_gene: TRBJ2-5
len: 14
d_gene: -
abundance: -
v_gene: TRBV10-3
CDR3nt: TGTGCCATACGCGCGGGGCCCTCTCAAGAGACCCAGTACTTC
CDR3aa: CAIRAGPSQETQYF

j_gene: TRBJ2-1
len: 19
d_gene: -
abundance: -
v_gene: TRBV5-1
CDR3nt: TGCGCCAGCAGCTTGGGGGGCATAGTAGGGGATCGGGGCTACAATGAGCAGTTCTTC
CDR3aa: CASSLGGIVGDRGYNEQFF

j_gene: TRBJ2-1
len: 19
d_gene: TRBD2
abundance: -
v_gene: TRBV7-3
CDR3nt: TGTGCCAGCAGCTCCAACGGACTAGCGGGGGGCCCCTCCTACAATGAGCAGTTCTTC
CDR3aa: CASSSNGLAGGPSYNEQFF

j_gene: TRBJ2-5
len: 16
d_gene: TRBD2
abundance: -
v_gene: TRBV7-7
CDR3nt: TGTGCCAGCAGCCCGCAACTAGCGGGGGGACAAGAGACCCAGTACTTC
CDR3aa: CASSPQLAGGQETQYF

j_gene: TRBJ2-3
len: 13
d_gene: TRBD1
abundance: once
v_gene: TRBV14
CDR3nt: TGTGCCAGCAGCCCCGGACAGGGGTGGGAGCAGTATTTT
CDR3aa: CASSPGQGWEQYF

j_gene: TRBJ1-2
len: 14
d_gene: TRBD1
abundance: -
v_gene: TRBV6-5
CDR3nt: TGTGCCAGCAGTTACTCGGGGCAGGGGGCGGGCTACACCTTC
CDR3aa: CASSYSGQGAGYTF

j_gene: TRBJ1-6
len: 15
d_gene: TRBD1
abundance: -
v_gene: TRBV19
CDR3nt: TGTGCCAGTACCCTCACCGGGACAGCTTATTCACCCCTCCACTTT
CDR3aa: CASTLTGTAYSPLHF

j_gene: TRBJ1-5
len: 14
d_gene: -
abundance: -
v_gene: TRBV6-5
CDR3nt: TGTGCCAGCAGACAGGGATGGTCCAATCAGCCCCAGCATTTT
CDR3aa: CASRQGWSNQPQHF

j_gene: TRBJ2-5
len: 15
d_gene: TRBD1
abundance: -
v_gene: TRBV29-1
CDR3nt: TGCAGCGTTAAGTTGGCAGGGGGTAGCCAAGAGACCCAGTACTTC
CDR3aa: CSVKLAGGSQETQYF

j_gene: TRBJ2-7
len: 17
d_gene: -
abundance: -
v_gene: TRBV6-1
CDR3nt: TGTGCCAGCAGTGAAGCGCCCTCAACTAGAACACGTAGGGAGCAGTACTTC
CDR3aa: CASSEAPSTRTRREQYF

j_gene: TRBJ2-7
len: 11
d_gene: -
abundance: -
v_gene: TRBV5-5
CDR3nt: TGTGCCAGCAGCACCGTAGGGGAGCAGTACTTC
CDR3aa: CASSTVGEQYF

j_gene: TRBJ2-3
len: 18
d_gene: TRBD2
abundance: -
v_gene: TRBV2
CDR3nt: TGTGCCAGCAGTGAAAGTCGGATTAGCGGGGGGGCCGGGGATACGCAGTATTTT
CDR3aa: CASSESRISGGAGDTQYF

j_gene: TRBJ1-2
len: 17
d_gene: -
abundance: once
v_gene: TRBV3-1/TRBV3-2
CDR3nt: TGTGCCAGCAGCCAAGATCAACCCGACTGGGACCAGGATGGCTACACCTTC
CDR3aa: CASSQDQPDWDQDGYTF

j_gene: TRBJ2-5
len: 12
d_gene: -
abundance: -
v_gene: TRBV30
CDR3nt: TGTGCCTGGAGTGTAGGGGCGCAGACCCAGTACTTC
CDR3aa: CAWSVGAQTQYF